This T cell receptor beta chain was sequenced in a study of blood T cell repertoires in COVID-19. The CDR3 sequence is 13 residues long. Germline V lookup: CDR1 KGHSH, CDR2 LQKENI. V lost 3 bases and J lost 4; bases outside the gene matches: 3. Clones were read by immunoSEQ multiplex PCR, and TCRdb kept only the in-frame ones, dropping some. The sample has 290,000 or so clones; 91% are singletons. The receptor comes from a woman aged 25 to 39 with COVID-19, enrolled during active disease. The V call is TRBV18, the J call TRBJ2-7, with 7 bases lining up with TRBD1. Specimen: peripheral blood. CDR3 in amino acids: CASSPPQGYEQYF. CDR3 nucleotide sequence: TGTGCCAGCTCACCCCCACAGGGGTACGAGCAGTACTTC.